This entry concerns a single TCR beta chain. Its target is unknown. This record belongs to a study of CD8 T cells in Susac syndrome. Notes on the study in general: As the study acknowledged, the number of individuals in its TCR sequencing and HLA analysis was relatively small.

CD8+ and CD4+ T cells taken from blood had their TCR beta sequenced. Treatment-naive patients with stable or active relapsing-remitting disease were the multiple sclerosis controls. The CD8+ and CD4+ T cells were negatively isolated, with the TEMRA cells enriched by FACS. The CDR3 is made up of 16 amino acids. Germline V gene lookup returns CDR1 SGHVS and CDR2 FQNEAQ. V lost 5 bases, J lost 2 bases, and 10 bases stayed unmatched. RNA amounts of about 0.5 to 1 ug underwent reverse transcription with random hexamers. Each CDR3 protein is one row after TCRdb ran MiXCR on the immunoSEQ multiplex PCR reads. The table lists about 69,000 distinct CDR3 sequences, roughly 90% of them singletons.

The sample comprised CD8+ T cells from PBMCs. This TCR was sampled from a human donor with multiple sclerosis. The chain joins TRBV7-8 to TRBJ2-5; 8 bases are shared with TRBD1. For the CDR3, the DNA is TGTGCCAGCAGCCGCGTCCGGACAGGGTTTCAAGAGACCCAGTACTTC. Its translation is CASSRVRTGFQETQYF.